One and the same sample provided the 12 T cell receptor beta chains below, sequenced in a study of cytomegalovirus exposure and HLA in healthy donors. 13 Jbeta primers and 60 Vbeta primers were used for the PCR. Clones were sequenced by immunoSEQ multiplex PCR, and TCRdb holds only the in-frame ones, with some missing. The sample carries roughly 120,000 clones, 70% to 80% recorded once. Material: PBMCs. The source of these receptors is a woman in her thirties or forties in good health and CMV-seropositive.

The chain has TRBV9 and TRBJ2-7, with D uncertain. Trimming shortened V by 4 bases and J by 5 bases, and 16 bases separated the two germline ends. This CDR3 comprises 14 residues. CDR1 SGDLS and CDR2 YYNGEE come from the germline V gene. CDR3 region: CASSTEPGSHEQYF. For the CDR3, the DNA is TGTGCCAGCAGCACCGAGCCCGGTTCCCACGAGCAGTACTTC. The full variable domain, rest sourced from reference TRBV9 and TRBJ2-7, is DSGVTQTPKHLITATGQRVTLRCSPRSGDLSVYWYQQSLDQGLQFLIQYYNGEERAKGNILERFSAQQFPDLHSELNLSSLELGDSALYFCASSTEPGSHEQYFGPGTRLTVT.

V and J are TRBV4-1 and TRBJ1-6; D possibly corresponds to TRBD1 (5 bases). Looked up from germline, CDR1 is MGHRA and CDR2 is YSYEKL. This CDR3 comprises 15 residues. V was clipped by 0 bases and J by 9 bases, with 12 bases between them. CDR3 region: CASSQDPVGGSPLHF. In DNA, the CDR3 is TGCGCCAGCAGCCAAGACCCGGTGGGGGGTTCACCCCTCCACTTT.

The chain combines TRBV6-5 with TRBJ1-1, with 7 bases matching TRBD1. CDR3 length: 14 residues. CDR1 and CDR2 from the germline V gene are MNHEY and SVGAGI. V trimming: 10 bases; J trimming: 4 bases; junction bases outside the gene matches: 12. The CDR3 nucleotides read TGTGCCATAAAGAGGGGGCTTGGGGGCACTGAAGCTTTCTTT. It specifies CAIKRGLGGTEAFF.

This chain joins TRBV4-1 and TRBJ2-1; 8 bases are shared with TRBD2. Germline V gene data show CDR1 as MGHRA and CDR2 as YSYEKL. CDR3 length: 16 amino acids. V shed 3 bases, J shed 5 bases, and the junction held 9 bases outside the gene matches. CDR3 in amino acids: CASSHLGGGHDNEQFF. The CDR3 coding sequence is TGCGCCAGCAGCCACCTAGGCGGGGGGCACGACAATGAGCAGTTCTTC.

J is TRBJ1-5 and V is TRBV6-6; TRBD1 aligns across 8 bases. This CDR3 region has 15 residues. The J segment lost 1 base and the V segment lost 6 bases, leaving 5 bases of the junction unmatched. Germline CDR1 reads MNHNY; CDR2 reads SVGAGI (reference sequence). The CDR3 sequence is CASRKTGESNQPQHF. In DNA form, the CDR3 reads TGTGCCAGCAGAAAGACAGGGGAGAGCAATCAGCCCCAGCATTTT.

The J gene is TRBJ1-1, the V gene TRBV5-1; TRBD1 agrees at 11 bases. The junction had 8 bases not matched to a gene; V was cut back by 4 bases and J by 3 bases. Germline V gene lookup returns CDR1 SGHRS and CDR2 YFSETQ. This CDR3 is built from 16 residues. Here the CDR3 DNA reads TGCGCCAGCAGCCCGACCGGGACAGGGGGGGACACTGAAGCTTTCTTT. This sequence encodes CASSPTGTGGDTEAFF.

This sequence joins TRBV5-1 and TRBJ2-3, with D unclear. Per germline, CDR1 SGHRS and CDR2 YFSETQ. Trimming removed 0 bases from V and 5 bases from J, with 10 bases in between. This CDR3 comprises 14 residues. The CDR3 spells CASSLAAGLDTQYF. In nucleotides, the CDR3 is TGCGCCAGCAGCTTGGCCGCAGGATTAGATACGCAGTATTTT.

The rearrangement links TRBV11-3 to TRBJ1-3; 10 nucleotides align to TRBD1. This CDR3 has 15 residues. Trimming at V came to 5 bases and at J to 4 bases, leaving 5 bases not matched to a gene. Germline loops: CDR1 SGHNT, CDR2 YENEEA. In nucleotides, the CDR3 is TGTGCCAGCAGCACGGGACAGGGGTCCGGAAACACCATATATTTT. As protein: CASSTGQGSGNTIYF.

The chain combines TRBV4-3 with TRBJ2-2, with 14 bases lining up with TRBD2. Trimming at V came to 4 bases and at J to 5 bases, leaving 3 bases not matched to a gene. The germline CDR1 and CDR2 sequences are LGHNA and YSLEER. The CDR3 is made up of 16 amino acids. The DNA for the CDR3 is TGCGCCAGCAGCCCGCGGACTAGCGGGAGGACCGGGGAGCTGTTTTTT. It encodes CASSPRTSGRTGELFF.

This clone turned up a few times. The chain combines TRBV5-4 with TRBJ2-7, with a weak D call TRBD2 (6 bases). The CDR3 extends over 14 amino acids. Trimming stripped 2 bases from V and 7 bases from J, with 16 bases between. Germline V gene sequence: CDR1 SGHNT, CDR2 YYREEE (reference sequence). The CDR3 nucleotides are TGTGCCAGCAGCTTTAGGGGCGGGGAGGAAGAGCAGTACTTC. Its translation: CASSFRGGEEEQYF.

This chain joins TRBV6-5 and TRBJ2-1, with TRBD2 matching over 8 bases. The V gene's germline CDR1 is MNHEY and CDR2 SVGAGI. The CDR3 runs to 15 residues. After removal of 5 bases from V and 3 bases from J, the junction contained 6 bases not matched to a gene. The CDR3: CASSVTGTSYNEQFF. As DNA, the CDR3 is TGTGCCAGCAGTGTCACCGGGACTAGCTACAATGAGCAGTTCTTC.

The rearrangement joins TRBV7-9 to TRBJ2-3; 8 nucleotides align to TRBD2. This CDR3 has 14 residues. With 10 bases clipped from V and 1 base from J, the junction kept 7 bases outside the gene matches. In germline, CDR1 is SEHNR, CDR2 FQNEAQ (reference sequence). The CDR3 sequence: CATKGSGGTDTQYF. DNA of the CDR3: TGTGCCACCAAGGGTAGCGGGGGCACAGATACGCAGTATTTT.